Listed below are T cell receptor beta chains from one sample, sequenced in a study of cytomegalovirus exposure and HLA in healthy donors. The protocol was immunoSEQ multiplex PCR, while the TCRdb copy is restricted to in-frame clones and leaves out a portion. The data hold some 170,000 clones, with 86% observed a single time. Specimen: PBMCs. The receptors derive from a man between 18 and 29 years old in good health and CMV-seropositive. CDR3s include the opening cysteine and the closing phenylalanine or tryptophan. D genes are given only for firm matches. Size tells how often a clone was seen (once, few, many) or the class of an expanded clone, and some rows leave it out.

CDR3,DNA,J,V,D,size
CASSLDLYEQYF,TGTGCCAGCAGCTTAGATCTATACGAGCAGTACTTC,TRBJ2-7,TRBV7-9,-,-
CASSQFRGSYNEQFF,TGCGCCAGCAGCCAATTTCGGGGTTCGTACAATGAGCAGTTCTTC,TRBJ2-1,TRBV4-3,-,-
CASSFPIIGVQPQHF,TGTGCCAGCAGTTTCCCCATAATAGGGGTTCAGCCCCAGCATTTT,TRBJ1-5,TRBV28,-,-
CSVPGTGRGELFF,TGCAGCGTTCCCGGGACAGGGCGGGGGGAGCTGTTTTTT,TRBJ2-2,TRBV29-1,TRBD1,-
CASSFAGIGYEQYF,TGTGCCAGCAGCTTCGCAGGGATCGGCTACGAGCAGTACTTC,TRBJ2-7,TRBV7-2,-,-
CASSPAPRGNEQYF,TGTGCCAGCTCACCAGCCCCCAGAGGGAACGAGCAGTACTTC,TRBJ2-7,TRBV18,-,-
CASSFEAYNEQFF,TGTGCCAGCAGCTTTGAGGCTTACAATGAGCAGTTCTTC,TRBJ2-1,TRBV7-9,-,-
CASSLYGGGPDIQYF,TGTGCCAGCAGCCTCTACGGGGGGGGTCCAGACATTCAGTACTTC,TRBJ2-4,TRBV7-2,TRBD2,-
CASSLFGARNQPQHF,TGTGCCAGCAGTTTATTCGGTGCCCGCAATCAGCCCCAGCATTTT,TRBJ1-5,TRBV28,-,-
CASRTSLGSGELFF,TGTGCCAGCAGGACTAGTCTGGGGTCCGGGGAGCTGTTTTTT,TRBJ2-2,TRBV6-4,-,-
CASSNREGDSPLHF,TGTGCCAGCAGTAACAGGGAAGGGGATTCACCCCTCCACTTT,TRBJ1-6,TRBV6-5,-,few
CASSPRAGLVDEQYF,TGTGCCAGCAGCCCCCGGGCGGGCCTCGTCGACGAGCAGTACTTC,TRBJ2-7,TRBV5-5,-,-
CASSLAPATNEKLFF,TGTGCCAGCAGCTTAGCGCCGGCAACTAATGAAAAACTGTTTTTT,TRBJ1-4,TRBV11-2,-,-
CASSPDGEGDYEQYF,TGTGCCAGCTCACCGGACGGAGAAGGGGACTACGAGCAGTACTTC,TRBJ2-7,TRBV18,-,-
CASSPGFEQYF,TGTGCCAGCAGCCCGGGGTTCGAGCAGTACTTC,TRBJ2-7,TRBV7-9,-,once
CASSIWQRDYGYTF,TGTGCCAGTAGTATTTGGCAGAGGGACTATGGCTACACCTTC,TRBJ1-2,TRBV19,-,-
CASSFEGGTQYF,TGTGCCAGCAGCTTCGAGGGAGGCACGCAGTATTTT,TRBJ2-3,TRBV7-3,-,-
CASGPLGYEQYF,TGTGCCAGCGGCCCTCTCGGCTACGAGCAGTACTTC,TRBJ2-7,TRBV14,-,-
CASSSGDLPSYEQYF,TGCGCCAGCAGCTCAGGGGACCTACCCTCCTACGAGCAGTACTTC,TRBJ2-7,TRBV5-1,-,-
CASSLGLGEREQFF,TGCGCCAGCAGCTTGGGATTAGGGGAAAGGGAGCAGTTCTTC,TRBJ2-1,TRBV5-1,-,once
CASIGGRYGYTF,TGTGCCAGCATCGGGGGGCGGTACGGCTACACCTTC,TRBJ1-2,TRBV2,-,-
CASSGQGPTEQFF,TGTGCCAGCAGTGGACAGGGACCTACTGAGCAGTTCTTC,TRBJ2-1,TRBV25-1,TRBD1,-
CASSPMNQGTHYGYTF,TGTGCCAGCAGTCCAATGAACCAGGGAACCCACTATGGCTACACCTTC,TRBJ1-2,TRBV28,-,-
CASSGQANTEAFF,TGCGCCAGCAGCGGACAGGCGAACACTGAAGCTTTCTTT,TRBJ1-1,TRBV5-1,TRBD1,-
CASSPTSLSYNEQFF,TGTGCCAGCAGCCCGACTAGCCTCTCCTACAATGAGCAGTTCTTC,TRBJ2-1,TRBV11-2,TRBD2,-
CASSTGTGTNQPQHF,TGTGCCAGCTCTACCGGGACAGGGACCAATCAGCCCCAGCATTTT,TRBJ1-5,TRBV18,TRBD1,few
CASSPPLSGNTIYF,TGTGCCAGCTCACCACCGCTAAGTGGAAACACCATATATTTT,TRBJ1-3,TRBV18,-,-
CASSLFGTSGSMGGELFF,TGTGCCAGCAGCTTGTTTGGGACTAGCGGGAGTATGGGCGGGGAGCTGTTTTTT,TRBJ2-2,TRBV5-6,TRBD2,-
CASSLAGDNYGYTF,TGTGCCAGCAGCTTAGCGGGAGACAACTATGGCTACACCTTC,TRBJ1-2,TRBV7-9,-,-
CSVERDRGSNTEAFF,TGCAGCGTTGAGCGAGACCGGGGTTCGAACACTGAAGCTTTCTTT,TRBJ1-1,TRBV29-1,-,-
CASIGQGWGEQFF,TGTGCCAGCATTGGTCAGGGATGGGGTGAGCAGTTCTTC,TRBJ2-1,TRBV28,-,-
CASSIPLAGELREQFF,TGTGCCAGTAGTATCCCCCTAGCGGGTGAATTGAGAGAGCAGTTCTTC,TRBJ2-1,TRBV19,TRBD2,-
CASSYSDSGGQYF,TGTGCCAGCAGTTACTCGGATAGCGGGGGGCAGTACTTC,TRBJ2-4,TRBV6-5,TRBD2,-
CASSFTADSYNEQFF,TGCGCCAGCAGCTTTACAGCAGACTCCTACAATGAGCAGTTCTTC,TRBJ2-1,TRBV5-1,-,-
CASSPRRVPGANVLTF,TGTGCCAGCAGCCCGAGGCGGGTCCCTGGGGCCAACGTCCTGACTTTC,TRBJ2-6,TRBV7-9,-,-
CASSPVIGAYGYTF,TGCGCCAGCAGCCCAGTGATAGGGGCCTATGGCTACACCTTC,TRBJ1-2,TRBV4-3,-,-
CASSFLDRGGYEQYF,TGTGCCAGCAGCTTTTTGGACAGGGGAGGGTACGAGCAGTACTTC,TRBJ2-7,TRBV7-8,TRBD1,-
CASSIGTSGQETQYF,TGCGCCAGCAGCATCGGGACTAGCGGACAAGAGACCCAGTACTTC,TRBJ2-5,TRBV5-1,TRBD2,-
CASSQSGGTYNEQFF,TGTGCCAGCAGCCAGAGCGGGGGGACCTACAATGAGCAGTTCTTC,TRBJ2-1,TRBV13,TRBD2,-
CASSVGQGYGYTF,TGTGCCAGCAGCGTGGGACAGGGCTATGGCTACACCTTC,TRBJ1-2,TRBV7-6,TRBD1,few
CASSPGGAGVDTQYF,TGCGCCAGCAGCCCCGGGGGGGCTGGGGTAGATACGCAGTATTTT,TRBJ2-3,TRBV5-1,TRBD2,-
CASSLYGLGSNNEQFF,TGTGCCAGCAGCTTATATGGCCTGGGCTCGAACAATGAGCAGTTCTTC,TRBJ2-1,TRBV11-2,-,-
CASTDNRRNNQPQHF,TGTGCCAGCACTGACAACCGACGAAACAATCAGCCCCAGCATTTT,TRBJ1-5,TRBV18,-,-
CASSVGDRGEAFF,TGTGCCAGCAGCGTAGGGGACAGGGGTGAAGCTTTCTTT,TRBJ1-1,TRBV9,TRBD1,-
CASSPPLRQGFTEAFF,TGTGCCAGCAGCCCACCACTCCGACAGGGCTTCACTGAAGCTTTCTTT,TRBJ1-1,TRBV9,TRBD1,-
CASSLTDEQFF,TGTGCCAGCAGCTTAACGGATGAGCAGTTCTTC,TRBJ2-1,TRBV11-2,-,-
CASSDSSRGDTQYF,TGTGCCAGCAGTGACTCAAGTAGAGGAGATACGCAGTATTTT,TRBJ2-3,TRBV6-4,-,-
CASSPLGETGSYTF,TGTGCCAGCAGCCCTCTAGGAGAGACAGGGAGCTACACCTTC,TRBJ1-2,TRBV14,TRBD1,few
CASSLVGGSLTGELFF,TGTGCCAGCAGCTTAGTTGGCGGGAGCTTAACCGGGGAGCTGTTTTTT,TRBJ2-2,TRBV7-8,TRBD2,-
CASSVNGGAGYEQYF,TGTGCCAGCAGCGTAAATGGGGGGGCGGGCTACGAGCAGTACTTC,TRBJ2-7,TRBV9,-,-
CATGPGVGNEQFF,TGTGCCACCGGCCCAGGGGTAGGCAATGAGCAGTTCTTC,TRBJ2-1,TRBV5-4,-,-
CASIRYGTEAFF,TGTGCCAGCATTCGGTACGGGACTGAAGCTTTCTTT,TRBJ1-1,TRBV2,-,few
CASSIFGETQYF,TGTGCCAGTAGTATTTTCGGGGAGACCCAGTACTTC,TRBJ2-5,TRBV19,-,-
CASISPRDRENTEAFF,TGTGCCAGCATATCACCCCGGGACAGGGAAAACACTGAAGCTTTCTTT,TRBJ1-1,TRBV6-6,TRBD1,many
CASSLAYRGELFF,TGTGCCAGCAGCTTAGCTTACAGGGGTGAGCTGTTTTTT,TRBJ2-2,TRBV7-2,TRBD1,-
CASSFLRLAGGYNEQFF,TGTGCCAGCAGTTTCCTCAGACTAGCGGGGGGATACAATGAGCAGTTCTTC,TRBJ2-1,TRBV27,TRBD2,-